This T cell receptor beta chain was observed in a study of breast tumors, draining lymph nodes, adjacent tissues. Findings and limits, study-wide: Findings are consistent with lymph node origin and intratumoral expansion of most tumor T cells. Tumor T cell lymph node origin was a supported hypothesis, not proven. Compared with lymph nodes, tumors were less diverse; compared with nontumor tissue, more. Compared with basal-like, luminal-like tumors shared significantly more repertoire with nontumor tissue.

Breast cancer patients provided tissue from their axillary draining lymph nodes. The sample holds many counts of this clonotype. Its cognate antigen is unknown. From the multiplex PCR reads, TCRdb called clonotypes with MiXCR, one entry per CDR3 protein. This sample yields about 130,000 distinct CDR3 sequences, of which about 20% are seen a single time; about 2.2% belongs to the top ten. Germline loops: CDR1 MDHEN, CDR2 SYDVKM. CDR3 size: 16 residues. Deletions cut 5 bases from V and 0 bases from J, with 17 bases between. The TCR comes from a female donor with breast cancer. Some clones in this sample may be carry-over from other donors' samples. The sequenced sample consisted of axillary lymph node tissue. The chain recombines TRBV28 with TRBJ2-7; D call uncertain. Here the CDR3 reads CASSIQLSPSSYEQYF. The CDR3 nucleotides read TGTGCCAGCAGTATCCAACTGTCGCCGAGCTCCTACGAGCAGTACTTC.